This TCR beta chain was sequenced during a study of blood T cell repertoires in COVID-19. Whole-study context: Acute-phase and convalescent COVID-19 samples originated in the United States, Italy and Spain. PBMCs, B-cell-depleted T cells, or T cells provided the cDNA or gDNA that made up the material.

Libraries were prepared by immunoSEQ multiplex PCR; TCRdb keeps only in-frame clonotypes and omits some of them. This sample carries around 310,000 clones, 89% of them seen once, and the ten largest clones take under 15%. The CDR3 covers 12 residues. The V and J ends lost 6 bases and 7 bases respectively, with 12 bases between them. Per germline, CDR1 MNHEY and CDR2 SVGAGI. The sequenced material came from peripheral blood. This TCR came from a woman aged 60-75 years with acute or convalescent COVID-19. The chain employs TRBV6-5 and TRBJ1-2; D is perhaps TRBD1 (6 bases). The CDR3 loop is CASRQGGFGYTF. The DNA of the CDR3 is TGTGCCAGCAGACAGGGAGGGTTTGGCTACACCTTC.